This TCR beta chain was sequenced during a study of T cells after yellow fever vaccination. This clonotype was seen ten or more times. Template-switching 5'RACE yielded the TCR cDNA; a universal primer site and UMIs were added in the process. MiXCR was run by TCRdb on the 5' RACE reads, yielding one entry per CDR3 protein. The data contain a few hundred thousand distinct CDR3 sequences, 3% to 4% of them singletons. Specimen: CD4+ T cells sorted from PBMCs, collected 10 days after the yellow fever booster vaccination. The clonotype comes from a man in his late teens or twenties who received the YFV17D yellow fever vaccine.

The CDR3 nucleotides are TGCGCCAGCAGCCATAGTGGGTTAGGAGCCGGGGAGCTGTTTTTT. Translation gives CASSHSGLGAGELFF. The chain uses TRBV4-3 and TRBJ2-2; D remains ambiguous. Germline CDR1 reads LGHNA; CDR2 reads YSLEER. Trimming pared 3 bases from V and 6 bases from J, leaving 14 bases between. The CDR3 totals 15 residues.